These 16 T cell receptor beta chains were all obtained from the same sample, sequenced in a study of T cells expressing NK-cell markers. TCRdb reprocessed the 5' RACE reads; each CDR3 protein has one entry and no DNA is given. This repertoire includes about 260,000 distinct CDR3 sequences. Specimen: blood T cells: a sorted CD56 or NKG2C T cell subset, CD4+ or CD8+ T cells, or bulk PBMC T cells (not recorded which). The receptor source for this set is a woman aged 18 to 75 in good health.

This chain uses TRBV24-1 with TRBJ2-5; the TCRdb D gene call, TRBD1, has no DNA to confirm it. CDR3 size: 14 residues. CDR1 is KGHDR and CDR2 is SFDVKD in the germline V gene. The CDR3: CATSGPGGQETQYF.

The V and J genes are TRBV4-3 and TRBJ2-1; TCRdb's D gene call, TRBD2, goes unchecked for lack of DNA. The length of the CDR3 is 17 residues. Per the germline V gene, CDR1 is LGHNA and CDR2 is YSLEER. CDR3 sequence reads: CASSQDRLVGSYNEQFF.

The chain carries TRBV20-1 and TRBJ1-5; without DNA, the TCRdb call of TRBD1 cannot be checked. Germline lookup yields CDR1 DFQATT and CDR2 SNEGSKA (reference sequence). The CDR3 spans 14 residues. CDR3 loop: CSASPDRGNQPQHF.

The chain recombines TRBV19 with TRBJ2-5; as DNA is missing, the TRBD1 call by TCRdb cannot be tested. The CDR3 is 14 residues long. The germline V gene encodes CDR1 LNHDA and CDR2 SQIVND (reference sequence). This CDR3 is CASSRDRVGETQYF.

This chain joins TRBV3-1 and TRBJ2-5; lacking DNA, the TRBD1 call made by TCRdb goes unchecked. The CDR3 has 14 amino acids. Germline CDR1 and CDR2: LGHDT and YNNKEL (reference sequence). CDR3 sequence: CASSQDWGVGTQYF.

J is TRBJ1-5 and V is TRBV5-1; TCRdb proposes TRBD1, but this gene call is untestable without DNA. CDR3 length: 14 residues. Germline V lookup: CDR1 SGHRS, CDR2 YFSETQ. The chain's CDR3 is CASSLAPGDQPQHF. The full variable domain, completed using reference TRBV5-1 and TRBJ1-5, is KAGVTQTPRYLIKTRGQQVTLSCSPISGHRSVSWYQQTPGQGLQFLFEYFSETQRNKGNFPGRFSGRQFSNSRSEMNVSTLELGDSALYLCASSLAPGDQPQHFGDGTRLSIL.

The genes are TRBV30 and TRBJ2-3; the TRBD2 assignment by TCRdb is unverifiable without DNA. This CDR3 has 15 amino acids. Germline V lookup: CDR1 GTSNPN, CDR2 SVGIG (reference sequence). This chain's CDR3 is CAWSPDSPPTDTQYF.

The chain has TRBV5-1 and TRBJ2-3; lacking DNA, the TRBD2 call made by TCRdb goes unchecked. The CDR3 has 14 amino acids. Germline CDR1 SGHRS, CDR2 YFSETQ. Here the CDR3 reads CASSGTSGSFAQYF.

The rearrangement links TRBV4-3 to TRBJ1-2; TCRdb outputs TRBD1, but without DNA this stays unchecked. The CDR3 is 16 residues long. Germline CDR1 LGHNA, CDR2 YSLEER. This chain's CDR3 is CASSQELQKGDYGYTF.

The chain carries TRBV4-3 and TRBJ2-7; TCRdb's assignment of TRBD2 cannot be checked, as there is no DNA. This CDR3 has 16 amino acids. Germline CDR1 reads LGHNA; CDR2 reads YSLEER. CDR3 amino acids: CASSHGTSGNPVEQYF.

This chain connects TRBV3-1 to TRBJ2-1; the TCRdb call, TRBD2, lacks DNA for checking. CDR1 is LGHDT, CDR2 YNNKEL, per germline (reference sequence). This CDR3 has 15 amino acids. CDR3 region: CASSQRGGYYNEQFF.

The rearrangement links TRBV7-2 to TRBJ2-4; TCRdb selects TRBD2, and the lack of DNA leaves this call unchecked. Germline values: CDR1 SGHTA, CDR2 FQGNSA. The CDR3 loop spans 16 amino acids. The CDR3 sequence: CASSLPPAGVKNIQYF. The complete variable domain, with remaining parts taken from reference TRBV7-2 and TRBJ2-4, reads GAGVSQSPSNKVTEKGKDVELRCDPISGHTALYWYRQSLGQGLEFLIYFQGNSAPDKSGLPSDRFSAERTGGSVSTLTIQRTQQEDSAVYLCASSLPPAGVKNIQYFGAGTRLSVL.

V is TRBV12-3 or TRBV12-4 and J is TRBJ1-1; TCRdb indicates TRBD1, and absent DNA this call remains unverified. This CDR3 region has 17 residues. CDR3 amino acids: CASSFIVVGAVNTEAFF.

The J gene is TRBJ2-1, the V gene TRBV20-1; the D call from TCRdb, TRBD2, cannot be confirmed without DNA. CDR3 length: 16 amino acids. Germline-derived CDR1 and CDR2 are DFQATT and SNEGSKA (reference sequence). CDR3 sequence reads: CGTGLAGVSTYNEQFF.

The CDR3 loop reads CASTWGGFSNQPQHF. The V call is TRBV7-2, the J call TRBJ1-5. The CDR3 is made up of 15 amino acids. CDR1 is SGHTA and CDR2 is FQGNSA in the germline V gene. Full variable domain (remainder filled in from reference TRBV7-2 and TRBJ1-5): GAGVSQSPSNKVTEKGKDVELRCDPISGHTALYWYRQSLGQGLEFLIYFQGNSAPDKSGLPSDRFSAERTGGSVSTLTIQRTQQEDSAVYLCASTWGGFSNQPQHFGDGTRLSIL.

This chain uses TRBV6-1 with TRBJ2-5; there is no DNA to check the TCRdb D call of TRBD1. CDR3 size: 18 residues. Germline assignment: CDR1 MNHNS and CDR2 SASEGT. The CDR3: CASSRTITRGIGQETQYF.